This TCR beta chain appears in the sequencing data of a study of regulatory T cells in long-lasting Graves disease. Time point described: newly diagnosed GD, antithyroid drugs for less than 3 months. PBMC RNA served as the TCR library source. This clonotype was counted many times. Libraries of TCR beta came from iRepertoire HTBI primers plus Arm-PCR of CDR3 regions. TCRdb processed the multiplex PCR reads anew with MiXCR; each CDR3 protein has one entry. The data show approximately 540,000 distinct CDR3 sequences, with about 12% seen just once and roughly 8.2% held by the top ten. These data also featured in a second study, about T cells in Graves' hyperthyroidism and ophthalmopathy.

Specimen: peripheral blood mononuclear cells (PBMCs), collected at new diagnosis, from a patient treated with antithyroid drugs. This sequence was found in a woman aged 25 to 39 with Graves disease.

CDR3 in DNA: TGCAGTGCTAGAGGGGACAGGGACTACGAGCAGTACTTC. It codes for CSARGDRDYEQYF. V gene TRBV20-1 combines with J gene TRBJ2-7, with TRBD1 identical over 9 bases. Per the germline V gene, CDR1 is DFQATT and CDR2 is SNEGSKA (reference sequence). CDR3 length equals 13 residues. J lost 3 bases, V lost 1 base, and 1 base had no gene match.